One sample yielded the 22 T cell receptor beta chains listed below, sequenced in a study of shared clonotypes between healthy human individuals. Method: immunoSEQ multiplex PCR; TCRdb's copy keeps in-frame clones and lacks some. The sample records more than 2 million clones, under 97% being singletons. Sequencing was done on a sample of naive CD4+ T cells sorted from blood. As to subset: CD45RA+ positively selected. The origin of the receptors is a man between 18 and 29 years old in good health.

The rearrangement links TRBV25-1 to TRBJ1-2; D is undetermined. CDR3 length: 13 residues. CDR1 MGHDK and CDR2 SYGVNS come from the germline V gene. Deletions cut 2 bases from V and 5 bases from J, with 9 bases between. CDR3 DNA sequence: TGTGCCAGCAGTGAAGGAGGACGTTATGGCTACACCTTC. Translating it yields CASSEGGRYGYTF.

The CDR3 nucleotides are TGTGCCAGCAGCGTAGGTCCGACTACTACCTCAGATACGCAGTATTTT. This encodes CASSVGPTTTSDTQYF. The chain carries TRBV9 and TRBJ2-3, with a weak D call TRBD2 (5 bases). V was clipped by 0 bases and J by 4 bases, with 15 bases between them. Germline loops: CDR1 SGDLS, CDR2 YYNGEE. The CDR3 sequence is 16 residues long.

The gene calls are TRBV29-1 and TRBJ2-2; D is undetermined. Trimming took off 5 bases at V and 4 bases at J, with 5 bases between the two ends. The germline CDR1 and CDR2 sequences are SQVTM and ANQGSEA. The CDR3 sequence is 11 residues long. The CDR3 protein is CSVRLTGELFF. For the CDR3, the DNA is TGCAGCGTTCGGCTCACCGGGGAGCTGTTTTTT.

This chain connects TRBV6-1 to TRBJ2-1; TRBD1 aligns across 8 bases. This CDR3 is 14 amino acids long. Germline loops: CDR1 MNHNS, CDR2 SASEGT. Losses at the gene ends were 6 bases for V and 3 bases for J; bases not matched to a gene: 4. CDR3 loop: CASSGQGGYNEQFF. CDR3 in DNA: TGTGCCAGCAGCGGACAGGGTGGCTACAATGAGCAGTTCTTC.

The V and J genes are TRBV7-9 and TRBJ2-4; no firm D call. CDR1 and CDR2 from the germline V gene are SEHNR and FQNEAQ (reference sequence). Deletions cut 1 base from V and 0 bases from J, with 4 bases between. The CDR3 is 14 amino acids. CDR3 DNA sequence: TGTGCCAGCAGCTTAGGAGCAGCCAAAAACATTCAGTACTTC. Its translation: CASSLGAAKNIQYF.

This chain connects TRBV5-1 to TRBJ1-6; D gene uncertain. This CDR3 is built from 15 residues. Germline CDR1 SGHRS, CDR2 YFSETQ. Deletions cut 0 bases from V and 6 bases from J, with 10 bases between. CDR3 region: CASSLAASPNSPLHF. The CDR3 DNA is TGCGCCAGCAGCTTGGCCGCTAGCCCTAATTCACCCCTCCACTTT.

V usage is TRBV19 and J usage is TRBJ2-3, with TRBD1 matching 10 bases. Per the germline V gene, CDR1 is LNHDA and CDR2 is SQIVND (reference sequence). The CDR3 extends over 15 amino acids. Trimming took 5 bases from V and 6 from J; bases not matched to a gene: 8. CDR3 nucleotides: TGTGCCAGTAGTCCGGGACAGGGGAATAGGGATACGCAGTATTTT. Protein product: CASSPGQGNRDTQYF.

The chain carries TRBV5-1 and TRBJ1-2; D is unclear. Deletions cut 4 bases from V and 4 bases from J, with 14 bases between. The germline V gene encodes CDR1 SGHRS and CDR2 YFSETQ. The CDR3 is 14 amino acids. In DNA form, the CDR3 reads TGCGCCAGCAGCCCAACTTCCCCACCCTATGGCTACACCTTC. Translating gives CASSPTSPPYGYTF. The full variable domain, in which reference TRBV5-1 and TRBJ1-2 provide the parts outside the CDR3, is KAGVTQTPRYLIKTRGQQVTLSCSPISGHRSVSWYQQTPGQGLQFLFEYFSETQRNKGNFPGRFSGRQFSNSRSEMNVSTLELGDSALYLCASSPTSPPYGYTFGSGTRLTVV.

This rearrangement joins TRBV6-1 to TRBJ2-7; TRBD1 aligns across 9 bases. Losses at the gene ends were 6 bases for V and 2 bases for J; bases not matched to a gene: 8. This CDR3 spans 15 amino acids. Germline V CDR1 and CDR2: MNHNS, SASEGT. The CDR3 here is CASRKNRDRAYEQYF. The CDR3 DNA reads as TGTGCCAGCAGGAAAAACCGGGACAGGGCCTACGAGCAGTACTTC.

The genes are TRBV19 and TRBJ1-6; TRBD1 is a possible D gene (6 bases). Per the germline V gene, CDR1 is LNHDA and CDR2 is SQIVND (reference sequence). The CDR3 length is 13 residues. V was clipped by 7 bases and J by 9 bases, with 13 bases between them. The CDR3 bases are TGTGCCAGTACCCAGGGGCTAAGTTCACCCCTCCACTTT. It yields the protein CASTQGLSSPLHF.

V gene TRBV6-6 combines with J gene TRBJ2-7; tentatively, D is TRBD2 (5 bases). Germline V gene data show CDR1 as MNHNY and CDR2 as SVGAGI (reference sequence). V was cut by 6 bases and J by 7 bases, with 16 bases left in between. There are 13 residues in the CDR3. In DNA form, the CDR3 reads TGTGCCAGCAGCCTCCTGGGCCGGGAAGAGCAGTACTTC. Residues: CASSLLGREEQYF.

This clone was detected once. This rearrangement joins TRBV28 to TRBJ1-6; D not resolved. Germline CDR1 reads MDHEN; CDR2 reads SYDVKM. The CDR3 totals 12 residues. Trimming removed 6 bases from V and 9 bases from J, with 9 bases in between. The CDR3 DNA sequence: TGTGCCAGCAGGAGCCAGCCTTCACCCCTCCACTTT. It translates to CASRSQPSPLHF.

The chain is built from TRBV6-1 and TRBJ1-4; D ambiguous. There are 13 residues in the CDR3. Between the trimmed V and J ends, which lost 5 bases and 12 bases, there was a span of 16 bases. The germline CDR1 and CDR2 sequences are MNHNS and SASEGT. CDR3 sequence reads: CASSLQSWFELFF. As DNA, the CDR3 is TGTGCCAGCAGTCTGCAGTCTTGGTTTGAACTGTTTTTT.

The gene calls are TRBV5-1 and TRBJ1-2; D perhaps matches TRBD1 (5 bases). Germline V gives CDR1 SGHRS, CDR2 YFSETQ. The CDR3 runs to 14 residues. V was cut by 6 bases and J by 4 bases, with 16 bases left in between. CDR3 region: CASNSGEGVYGYTF. The CDR3 region has the DNA TGCGCCAGCAACTCTGGAGAAGGGGTCTATGGCTACACCTTC.

Turning to this clone: The sample carries other DNA sequences with the same CDR3. J is TRBJ2-7 and V is TRBV5-1; D is possibly TRBD2 (6 bases). The CDR3 has 13 residues. Germline V gene lookup returns CDR1 SGHRS and CDR2 YFSETQ. The V gene lost 4 bases and the J gene lost 4 bases, with 12 bases spanning the gap. The CDR3: CASSRDGLYEQYF. The CDR3 coding sequence is TGCGCCAGCAGCCGGGACGGACTATACGAGCAGTACTTC.

The table lists this clone with a count of one. The V gene is TRBV5-1, the J gene TRBJ2-1; TRBD1 agrees at 9 bases. The CDR3 sequence is 15 residues long. V lost 0 bases to trimming and J lost 6 bases; unmatched junction nucleotides: 4. The germline V gene encodes CDR1 SGHRS and CDR2 YFSETQ. The CDR3, as DNA: TGCGCCAGCAGCTTGGTAGGACAGGGGATCAATGAGCAGTTCTTC. It encodes CASSLVGQGINEQFF. Filled out from reference TRBV5-1 and TRBJ2-1, the complete variable domain reads KAGVTQTPRYLIKTRGQQVTLSCSPISGHRSVSWYQQTPGQGLQFLFEYFSETQRNKGNFPGRFSGRQFSNSRSEMNVSTLELGDSALYLCASSLVGQGINEQFFGPGTRLTVL.

Regarding this clone: The sample has other DNA sequences that encode this CDR3 too. The V and J genes are TRBV5-1 and TRBJ2-5; 14 bases are shared with TRBD2. Losses at the gene ends were 2 bases for V and 2 bases for J; bases not matched to a gene: 2. Germline V gene sequence: CDR1 SGHRS, CDR2 YFSETQ. There are 16 residues in the CDR3. CDR3 protein: CASSLGLAGGQETQYF. The CDR3, as DNA: TGCGCCAGCAGCTTAGGACTAGCGGGAGGTCAAGAGACCCAGTACTTC.

A single count supports this clone. The V and J genes are TRBV27 and TRBJ1-6; 9 bases match TRBD1. CDR3 size: 15 residues. V lost 7 bases to trimming and J lost 9 bases; unmatched junction nucleotides: 10. Germline CDR1 reads MNHEY; CDR2 reads SMNVEV (reference sequence). The CDR3 DNA reads TGTGCCAGCAAGAGGTGGGACAGGGACAGTTCACCCCTCCACTTT. Translated, it gives CASKRWDRDSSPLHF.

The rearrangement uses TRBV2 and TRBJ2-7; tentatively, D is TRBD2 (5 bases). The germline V gene encodes CDR1 SNHLY and CDR2 FYNNEI. This CDR3 contains 15 residues. Between the trimmed V and J ends, which lost 10 bases and 3 bases, there was a span of 22 bases. The CDR3: CATGRGAASLYEQYF. The CDR3 DNA sequence: TGTGCCACCGGAAGAGGAGCGGCAAGCCTCTACGAGCAGTACTTC.

V is TRBV30 and J is TRBJ2-3; the D call may be TRBD1 or TRBD2 (6 bases each). This CDR3 spans 14 amino acids. CDR1 GTSNPN and CDR2 SVGIG come from the germline V gene (reference sequence). V dropped 3 bases and J dropped 2 bases, with 12 bases sitting between them. The DNA for the CDR3 is TGTGCCTGGAGCGTTGGGGGGCTCACAGATACGCAGTATTTT. Its translation is CAWSVGGLTDTQYF.

Remarks on this clone: Distinct nucleotide sequences in the sample also encode this CDR3. The rearrangement uses TRBV6-5 and TRBJ2-3; D ambiguous. V was pared by 0 bases and J by 3 bases, with 7 bases between. Per germline, CDR1 MNHEY and CDR2 SVGAGI. The CDR3 sequence is 14 residues long. This CDR3 reads CASSYSIGTDTQYF. The CDR3 DNA reads as TGTGCCAGCAGTTACTCGATAGGTACAGATACGCAGTATTTT.

The V and J genes are TRBV2 and TRBJ2-3; the D gene could be TRBD1 or TRBD2 (6 bases each). Looked up from germline, CDR1 is SNHLY and CDR2 is FYNNEI. V lost 2 bases to trimming and J lost 0 bases, with 9 bases between them. This CDR3 is 15 amino acids long. The CDR3 loop is CASSETGTSTDTQYF. CDR3 nucleotides: TGTGCCAGCAGTGAAACAGGGACTAGCACAGATACGCAGTATTTT. Drawing the rest from reference TRBV2 and TRBJ2-3, the complete variable domain is EPEVTQTPSHQVTQMGQEVILRCVPISNHLYFYWYRQILGQKVEFLVSFYNNEISEKSEIFDDQFSVERPDGSNFTLKIRSTKLEDSAMYFCASSETGTSTDTQYFGPGTRLTVL.